These T cell receptor beta chains were read from a single sample in a study of glioma-infiltrating T cells after dendritic cell vaccination. The method was immunoSEQ multiplex PCR; TCRdb's version includes in-frame clones alone and lacks a portion of them. The table has 99,000 or so clones, approximately 84% seen once. The sample was blood, taken after dendritic cell vaccination. These receptors were collected from a human donor with glioblastoma. The CDR3 runs from the conserved cysteine through the conserved F or W. Fields, in order: D gene, J gene, V gene, clone size, CDR3 protein, CDR3 DNA. D genes are given only for firm matches. Expanded clones are given a class, and other clones once, few, many or no size at all.

TRBD1	TRBJ2-2	TRBV28	once	CASSFDRAKETGELFF	TGTGCCAGCAGTTTTGACAGGGCGAAGGAAACCGGGGAGCTGTTTTTT
-	TRBJ2-1	TRBV7-6	-	CASSLALSYAGEQFF	TGTGCCAGCAGCTTAGCGCTTTCCTATGCGGGTGAGCAGTTCTTC
-	TRBJ2-7	TRBV7-9	-	CASSLNSESYEQYF	TGTGCCAGCAGCTTAAATAGCGAATCGTACGAGCAGTACTTC
TRBD2	TRBJ2-7	TRBV4-2	-	CASSPQWGGAGSYEQYF	TGTGCCAGCAGCCCCCAATGGGGGGGAGCGGGGTCCTACGAGCAGTACTTC
-	TRBJ1-1	TRBV7-7	-	CASSSARQPYKNTEAFF	TGTGCTAGCAGTTCTGCCAGACAACCATACAAGAACACTGAAGCTTTCTTT
-	TRBJ1-2	TRBV6-6	few	CASSTMQGYGYTF	TGTGCCAGCAGTACTATGCAGGGATATGGCTACACCTTC
TRBD2	TRBJ2-1	TRBV2	-	CASTEQGLAGGYNEQFF	TGTGCCAGCACAGAACAGGGCCTAGCGGGGGGGTACAATGAGCAGTTCTTC
TRBD1	TRBJ1-5	TRBV6-1	-	CASSDRASNQPQHF	TGTGCCAGCTCGGACAGGGCTAGCAATCAGCCCCAGCATTTT
TRBD1	TRBJ1-5	TRBV29-1	-	CSAYRGGQRSNQPQHF	TGCAGTGCCTATCGGGGGGGACAGAGAAGCAATCAGCCCCAGCATTTT
TRBD2	TRBJ2-1	TRBV27	-	CASRGRLADNPSYNEQFF	TGTGCCAGCCGTGGGAGACTAGCGGACAATCCCTCCTACAATGAGCAGTTCTTC
TRBD1	TRBJ1-2	TRBV6-6	-	CASGTANNYGYTF	TGTGCCAGCGGGACAGCCAATAACTATGGCTACACCTTC
-	TRBJ2-4	TRBV6-1	-	CASSEGQGKDIQYF	TGTGCCAGCAGTGAGGGGCAGGGTAAGGACATTCAGTACTTC
-	TRBJ1-5	TRBV19	few	CASSRREAQPQHF	TGTGCCAGTAGTAGGCGGGAGGCTCAGCCCCAGCATTTT
TRBD1	TRBJ1-5	TRBV2	-	CASSEDRGSNQPQHF	TGTGCCAGCAGTGAGGACAGGGGAAGCAATCAGCCCCAGCATTTT
-	TRBJ1-1	TRBV18	-	CASSPTARTEAFF	TGTGCCAGCTCACCAACTGCCCGCACTGAAGCTTTCTTT
TRBD1	TRBJ2-7	TRBV2	-	CASSELDRDFIFYEQYF	TGTGCCAGCAGTGAGTTGGACAGGGATTTTATTTTCTACGAGCAGTACTTC
TRBD1	TRBJ1-2	TRBV6-1	-	CASRDSRQGEYGYTF	TGTGCCAGCCGGGACAGTAGACAGGGAGAATATGGCTACACCTTC
TRBD1	TRBJ1-1	TRBV5-1	-	CASSLEQGVGYTEAFF	TGCGCCAGCAGCTTGGAACAGGGGGTGGGGTACACTGAAGCTTTCTTT
-	TRBJ1-2	TRBV6-6	-	CASRTQGIFYGYTF	TGTGCCAGCAGGACCCAGGGAATTTTCTATGGCTACACCTTC
TRBD2	TRBJ2-3	TRBV19	-	CASSLLAGGGTDTQYF	TGTGCCAGTAGTTTACTAGCGGGGGGTGGCACAGATACGCAGTATTTT
TRBD1	TRBJ1-1	TRBV5-6	-	CASLWTGVMNTEAFF	TGTGCCAGCTTATGGACAGGAGTTATGAACACTGAAGCTTTCTTT
TRBD2	TRBJ2-1	TRBV9	-	CASSLYRTSGGLYNEQFF	TGTGCCAGCAGCCTCTACCGGACTAGCGGGGGTCTCTACAATGAGCAGTTCTTC
TRBD1	TRBJ1-4	TRBV18	few	CASSPPGQEKLFF	TGTGCCAGCTCACCACCGGGACAGGAAAAACTGTTTTTT
TRBD2	TRBJ2-5	TRBV7-9	-	CASNPRAGGQETQYF	TGTGCCAGCAACCCCAGGGCGGGGGGTCAAGAGACCCAGTACTTC
-	TRBJ2-1	TRBV5-3	once	CARSYGDYREGEQFF	TGTGCCAGAAGCTATGGGGACTACAGGGAAGGCGAGCAGTTCTTC
-	TRBJ1-2	TRBV7-2	-	CASSRTWGTEGYTF	TGTGCCAGCAGCCGGACATGGGGAACGGAGGGCTACACCTTC
TRBD2	TRBJ2-3	TRBV10-3	-	CAIKRTSTFTDTQYF	TGTGCCATCAAGCGGACTAGTACGTTCACAGATACGCAGTATTTT
TRBD1	TRBJ1-5	TRBV30	-	CAWSEALGQVHF	TGTGCCTGGAGTGAAGCACTGGGACAGGTGCATTTT